The 20 T cell receptor beta chains below were found in one sample sequenced in a study of shared clonotypes between healthy human individuals. TCRdb keeps only in-frame clones here, not all; method: immunoSEQ multiplex PCR. The table records around 2,000,000 clones, roughly 94% of them present only once. Sequencing was done on a sample of naive CD4+ T cells sorted from blood. The subset is: CD45RA+ positively selected. Source of these receptors: a man between 18 and 29 years old in good health.

The gene calls are TRBV5-1 and TRBJ1-4; TRBD1 matches 8 bases. Germline V gene lookup returns CDR1 SGHRS and CDR2 YFSETQ. V lost 4 bases, J lost 7 bases, and 6 bases stayed unmatched. The CDR3 is 14 residues long. CDR3 DNA: TGCGCCAGCAGCCCAAGGACAGGGACTGAAAAACTGTTTTTT. It codes for CASSPRTGTEKLFF.

This clone was seen a single time. Germline is not matched at one junction end, which may reflect a read error. The V and J genes are TRBV5-4 and TRBJ1-1; TRBD1 might be the D (6 bases). CDR3 length: 16 amino acids. Germline values: CDR1 SGHNT, CDR2 YYREEE (reference sequence). The CDR3 here is CASTLGGAIGYTEAFF. CDR3 bases: TGTGCCAGCACCTTGGGGGGGGCGATTGGTTACACTGAAGCTTTCTTT. The full variable domain, rest sourced from reference TRBV5-4 and TRBJ1-1, is ETGVTQSPTHLIKTRGQQVTLRCSSQSGHNTVSWYQQALGQGPQFIFQYYREEENGRGNFPPRFSGLQFPNYSSELNVNALELDDSALYLCASTLGGAIGYTEAFFGQGTRLTVV.

About this clone itself: Other DNA sequences in the sample encode the same CDR3. CDR3: CASSLGDRAYEQYF. The CDR3 DNA follows: TGTGCCAGCAGCTTGGGGGACAGGGCCTACGAGCAGTACTTC. This chain joins TRBV5-4 and TRBJ2-7, with 9 bases aligning to TRBD1. The CDR3 consists of 14 residues. The junction had 0 bases not matched to a gene; V was cut back by 0 bases and J by 2 bases. Germline loops: CDR1 SGHNT, CDR2 YYREEE (reference sequence).

The genes are TRBV12-1 and TRBJ1-3; TRBD1, the table's D call, lacks a check against the DNA. TRBV12-1 has pseudogene status. This CDR3 spans 16 amino acids. CDR3 protein: CASITFRDSSGNTIYF. The CDR3 DNA follows: TGTGCCAGCATCACTTTCAGGGATTCCTCTGGAAACACCATATATTTT.

This chain uses TRBV10-3 with TRBJ1-4; a weak D match, TRBD1 (5 bases). The CDR3 is 14 amino acids. The V end lost 10 bases, the J end lost 5 bases, and 17 bases lay between the germline ends. Germline lookup yields CDR1 ENHRY and CDR2 SYGVKD. The CDR3 is CATQNRDGNEKLFF. The CDR3, as DNA: TGTGCCACCCAAAACCGGGACGGAAATGAAAAACTGTTTTTT.

Regarding this clone: Within the sample, other DNA sequences also encode this same CDR3. The CDR3 nucleotides read TGCGCCAGCAGCTTGGTTACAACGAACACCGGGGAGCTGTTTTTT. It translates to CASSLVTTNTGELFF. The rearrangement joins TRBV5-1 to TRBJ2-2; no definite D call. Germline V CDR1 and CDR2: SGHRS, YFSETQ. There are 15 residues in the CDR3. V lost 0 bases and J lost 0, with 6 bases in between. Filled out from reference TRBV5-1 and TRBJ2-2, the complete variable domain reads KAGVTQTPRYLIKTRGQQVTLSCSPISGHRSVSWYQQTPGQGLQFLFEYFSETQRNKGNFPGRFSGRQFSNSRSEMNVSTLELGDSALYLCASSLVTTNTGELFFGEGSRLTVL.

The V call is TRBV9, the J call TRBJ2-1; D unclear. Trimming stripped 4 bases from V and 6 bases from J, with 14 bases between. The CDR3 sequence is 14 residues long. The V gene's germline CDR1 is SGDLS and CDR2 YYNGEE. The CDR3 here is CASSTQLGFNEQFF. CDR3 DNA: TGTGCCAGCAGCACCCAGTTGGGGTTCAATGAGCAGTTCTTC.

This chain links TRBV6-6 with TRBJ2-7; TRBD2 agrees at 8 bases. V shed 7 bases and J 1 base; nucleotides not matched to a gene: 3. Germline CDR1 and CDR2: MNHNY and SVGAGI (reference sequence). The CDR3 runs 13 residues. The CDR3 loop reads CASTSGGSYEQYF. CDR3 DNA: TGTGCCAGCACCTCGGGGGGGTCCTACGAGCAGTACTTC.

This clone occurred once. One end of the junction does not line up with germline, which may come from a read error. At the DNA level, this CDR3 is encoded by other sequences in the same sample as well. This sequence joins TRBV6-5 and TRBJ1-3, with D unclear. The CDR3 length is 16 residues. Germline V CDR1 and CDR2: MNHEY, SVGAGI. The CDR3: CASSYSGPYSGNTIYF. CDR3 coding DNA: TGTGCCAGCAGTTACTCAGGTCCGTACTCTGGAAACACCATATACTTT.

A remark on this clone: The sample holds other DNA sequences that translate to the same CDR3. This chain uses TRBV7-9 with TRBJ2-3; D unresolved. Germline values: CDR1 SEHNR, CDR2 FQNEAQ (reference sequence). Deletions cut 5 bases from V and 0 bases from J, with 3 bases between. The CDR3 is 12 amino acids. CDR3 loop: CASSPSTDTQYF. CDR3 bases: TGTGCCAGCAGCCCCAGCACAGATACGCAGTATTTT.

The CDR3 bases are TGTGCCACCAGCAGAGATCTAAGGGGGCGTAATACACTTATCCCCTACGAGCAGTACTTC. This encodes CATSRDLRGRNTLIPYEQYF. The chain joins TRBV15 to TRBJ2-7; 7 bases line up with TRBD1. The V gene's germline CDR1 is LNHNV and CDR2 YYDKDF (reference sequence). This CDR3 contains 20 residues. V dropped 0 bases and J dropped 2; count of bases not matched to a gene: 19.

The rearrangement uses TRBV27 and TRBJ2-3; 11 nucleotides agree with TRBD2. Unmatched junction bases numbered 6, after V lost 2 bases and J lost 5 bases. Germline lookup yields CDR1 MNHEY and CDR2 SMNVEV (reference sequence). CDR3 size: 16 residues. The CDR3 nucleotides read TGTGCCAGCAGTTTACTAGCGGGAGGACCGAAAGATACGCAGTATTTT. It codes for CASSLLAGGPKDTQYF.

The V and J genes are TRBV27 and TRBJ2-3; D perhaps matches TRBD2 (5 bases). The CDR3 sequence is 14 residues long. V gave up 3 bases and J gave up 3 bases, with 10 bases separating them. Germline-derived CDR1 and CDR2 are MNHEY and SMNVEV (reference sequence). CDR3 sequence: CASSLREPTDTQYF. CDR3 DNA sequence: TGTGCCAGCAGTTTGAGGGAGCCGACAGATACGCAGTATTTT.

V and J are TRBV28 and TRBJ1-4; D call uncertain. The CDR3 sequence is 14 residues long. CDR1 is MDHEN, CDR2 SYDVKM, per germline. V dropped 7 bases and J dropped 0 bases, with 9 bases sitting between them. The CDR3 DNA sequence: TGTGCCAGCATCGGAGTTGCAACTAATGAAAAACTGTTTTTT. It specifies CASIGVATNEKLFF.

For this clone: Other DNA sequences in the same sample also yield this CDR3. The genes are TRBV5-1 and TRBJ1-4; 9 positions match TRBD1. The V and J ends lost 3 bases and 4 bases, in that order; junction bases with no gene match: 4. Per the germline V gene, CDR1 is SGHRS and CDR2 is YFSETQ. This CDR3 has 15 residues. The CDR3 reads CASSSTGGGNEKLFF. In DNA form, the CDR3 reads TGCGCCAGCAGCTCGACAGGGGGAGGTAATGAAAAACTGTTTTTT.

V usage is TRBV7-2 and J usage is TRBJ2-7, with a weak D call TRBD2 (5 bases). The CDR3 consists of 15 residues. Germline lookup yields CDR1 SGHTA and CDR2 FQGNSA. V gave up 5 bases and J gave up 3 bases, with 17 bases separating them. As DNA, the CDR3 is TGTGCCAGCAGCCAAGAGGGCACTACGATCTACGAGCAGTACTTC. This encodes CASSQEGTTIYEQYF.

V gene TRBV10-2 combines with J gene TRBJ2-7, with 12 bases fitting TRBD2. The germline CDR1 and CDR2 sequences are WSHSY and SAAADI. The CDR3 is made up of 15 amino acids. V lost 6 bases to trimming and J lost 4 bases; unmatched junction nucleotides: 7. The chain's CDR3 is CASRRLAGELYEQYF. Here the CDR3 DNA reads TGCGCCAGCAGAAGACTAGCGGGAGAGCTTTACGAGCAGTACTTC.

The V and J genes are TRBV4-2 and TRBJ2-5; 7 bases map to TRBD2. The CDR3 has 14 residues. J lost 2 bases, V lost 4 bases, and 4 bases had no gene match. Germline-derived CDR1 and CDR2 are LGHNA and YNFKEQ. The chain's CDR3 is CASSPAGDQETQYF. DNA for the CDR3: TGTGCCAGCAGCCCTGCGGGGGATCAAGAGACCCAGTACTTC.

The J gene is TRBJ2-7, the V gene TRBV10-2; D may be TRBD1 (5 bases). This CDR3 comprises 16 residues. Germline V gene sequence: CDR1 WSHSY, CDR2 SAAADI. The V end lost 0 bases, the J end lost 2 bases, and 14 bases lay between the germline ends. CDR3 region: CASSESAGQGTYEQYF. Here the CDR3 DNA reads TGCGCCAGCAGTGAGTCGGCTGGTCAGGGCACCTACGAGCAGTACTTC.

The chain combines TRBV4-3 with TRBJ2-2; TRBD1 might be the D (5 bases). This CDR3 comprises 17 residues. V lost 4 bases, J lost 1 base, and 16 bases lay in between. The germline CDR1 and CDR2 sequences are LGHNA and YSLEER. CDR3 coding DNA: TGCGCCAGCAGCCTCCTGGGTCCAACAGGGAACACCGGGGAGCTGTTTTTT. It encodes CASSLLGPTGNTGELFF.